Below, 16 T cell receptor beta chains from the same sample are listed, as sequenced in a study of CD8 T cells in Susac syndrome. cDNA came from 0.5 to 1 ug RNA primed by random hexamers. TCRdb called the immunoSEQ multiplex PCR reads again in MiXCR, with one record for every CDR3 protein. The data show roughly 100,000 distinct CDR3 sequences, 95% to 97% seen once. The sequencing input was CD8+ T cells from PBMCs. The receptors stem from a human donor with Susac syndrome.

This chain joins TRBV20-1 and TRBJ1-1; D not certain. Trimming took off 0 bases at V and 1 base at J, with 3 bases between the two ends. The CDR3 has 12 amino acids. The V gene's germline CDR1 is DFQATT and CDR2 SNEGSKA (reference sequence). The CDR3 region is CSAREQNTEAFF. The CDR3 nucleotides are TGCAGTGCTAGAGAGCAGAACACTGAAGCTTTCTTT.

This chain connects TRBV30 to TRBJ2-2; D might be TRBD2 (5 bases). V gave up 3 bases and J gave up 0 bases, with 14 bases separating them. The CDR3 spans 16 residues. CDR1 and CDR2 (germline): GTSNPN, SVGIG (reference sequence). CDR3 DNA sequence: TGTGCCTGGAGACCTCGGGGATCCTCGAACACCGGGGAGCTGTTTTTT. It yields the protein CAWRPRGSSNTGELFF.

The rearrangement joins TRBV4-1 to TRBJ1-1; unclear D gene. The CDR3 sequence is 15 residues long. With 3 bases removed from V and 7 bases from J, the gap between germline ends came to 18 bases. The germline V gene has CDR1 MGHRA and CDR2 YSYEKL. The CDR3 protein is CASSHTERQRDEAFF. CDR3 in DNA: TGCGCCAGCAGCCATACCGAGCGGCAGCGGGATGAAGCTTTCTTT.

The V call is TRBV11-2, the J call TRBJ2-3; D is unresolved. The V end was cut by 4 bases, the J end by 2 bases, with 7 bases between. There are 13 residues in the CDR3. Germline CDR1 reads SGHAT; CDR2 reads FQNNGV. The CDR3 spells CASSSDDTDTQYF. The CDR3 DNA reads TGTGCCAGCAGCTCTGACGACACAGATACGCAGTATTTT.

CDR3 in amino acids: CASSLGGFSGWNEQFF. The DNA for the CDR3 is TGTGCCAGCAGCTTGGGTGGATTTAGCGGGTGGAATGAGCAGTTCTTC. The rearrangement uses TRBV5-4 and TRBJ2-1, with 7 bases identical to TRBD2. Germline assignment: CDR1 SGHNT and CDR2 YYREEE (reference sequence). J was trimmed by 7 bases and V by 0 bases; bases with no gene match: 10. This CDR3 contains 16 residues.

V and J are TRBV29-1 and TRBJ2-1; D not certain. This CDR3 spans 10 amino acids. V lost 2 bases and J 12 bases, leaving 8 bases between the germline ends. From germline, CDR1 is SQVTM and CDR2 ANQGSEA. The CDR3 loop is CSVERPPQFF. CDR3 in DNA: TGCAGCGTTGAAAGGCCTCCGCAGTTCTTC.

This chain connects TRBV30 to TRBJ1-2; possible D gene TRBD1, 5 bases. Germline V CDR1 and CDR2: GTSNPN, SVGIG (reference sequence). The CDR3 sequence is 12 residues long. Trimming removed 2 bases from V and 4 bases from J, with 8 bases in between. CDR3 nucleotide sequence: TGTGCCTGGAGTAGTCAGGGCTATGGCTACACCTTC. Protein sequence: CAWSSQGYGYTF.

The rearrangement links TRBV27 to TRBJ2-4; D gene unclear. This CDR3 comprises 14 residues. Between the trimmed V and J ends, which lost 5 bases and 6 bases, there was a span of 14 bases. Looked up from germline, CDR1 is MNHEY and CDR2 is SMNVEV (reference sequence). This CDR3 reads CASSPYGRVNIQYF. The CDR3 nucleotides read TGTGCCAGCAGTCCCTACGGACGGGTAAACATTCAGTACTTC.

This rearrangement joins TRBV12-3 or TRBV12-4 to TRBJ1-1, with D tentatively TRBD1 (5 bases). The CDR3 totals 13 residues. Trimming shortened V by 6 bases and J by 8 bases, and 16 bases separated the two germline ends. In nucleotides, the CDR3 is TGTGCCAGCAGCCCCTACCAAGGGGCCGAAGCTTTCTTT. It specifies CASSPYQGAEAFF.

V is TRBV29-1 and J is TRBJ1-3; no clear D. Germline V gives CDR1 SQVTM, CDR2 ANQGSEA. The CDR3 spans 16 residues. With 6 bases removed from V and 0 bases from J, the gap between germline ends came to 18 bases. The CDR3 DNA sequence: TGCAGCGTGCACGAATCTTCGGCTGTCTCTGGAAACACCATATATTTT. As protein: CSVHESSAVSGNTIYF.

The chain recombines TRBV5-1 with TRBJ2-3, with D possibly matching TRBD2 (6 bases). V gave up 4 bases and J gave up 7 bases, with 13 bases separating them. The germline V gene encodes CDR1 SGHRS and CDR2 YFSETQ. This CDR3 has 13 residues. The CDR3 DNA sequence: TGCGCCAGCAGCCCGTCTGGGGGGAATACGCAGTATTTT. Amino acid sequence: CASSPSGGNTQYF.

V gene TRBV20-1 combines with J gene TRBJ1-6; 7 bases are shared with TRBD1. V lost 3 bases and J lost 10; bases outside the gene matches: 15. The CDR3 loop spans 16 amino acids. The germline V gene has CDR1 DFQATT and CDR2 SNEGSKA (reference sequence). The CDR3 coding sequence is TGCAGTGCTAGGGACCCCTCGGCAGGGGGGAACTCACCCCTCCACTTT. Its protein is CSARDPSAGGNSPLHF.

This chain links TRBV6-6 with TRBJ2-1; TRBD1 matches 9 bases. There are 13 residues in the CDR3. CDR1 and CDR2 (germline): MNHNY, SVGAGI (reference sequence). V dropped 7 bases and J dropped 7; count of bases not matched to a gene: 5. The CDR3 sequence is CASTGQGLNEQFF. CDR3 sequence (DNA): TGTGCCAGCACGGGACAGGGATTAAATGAGCAGTTCTTC.

V usage is TRBV7-3 and J usage is TRBJ2-3; maybe TRBD1 (5 bases). Germline V gene data show CDR1 as SGHTA and CDR2 as FQGTGA. V was clipped by 4 bases and J by 4 bases, with 12 bases between them. The CDR3 spans 14 residues. The CDR3 reads CASSSQGGSDTQYF. The CDR3 DNA reads as TGTGCCAGCAGCTCGCAGGGCGGATCAGATACGCAGTATTTT.

The chain is built from TRBV14 and TRBJ2-1; a possible D gene is TRBD1 (8 bases). The CDR3 runs to 16 residues. V lost 6 bases and J lost 5, with 20 bases in between. Looked up from germline, CDR1 is SGHDN and CDR2 is FVKESK. The CDR3 DNA follows: TGTGCCAGCAGACCCGACAGGGGAGGGAGAAACAATGAGCAGTTCTTC. Translation: CASRPDRGGRNNEQFF.

V and J are TRBV6-1 and TRBJ2-7; D call uncertain. This CDR3 is built from 13 residues. Germline-derived CDR1 and CDR2 are MNHNS and SASEGT. With 1 base removed from V and 1 base from J, the gap between germline ends came to 5 bases. CDR3 residues: CASSEVGSYEQYF. CDR3 in DNA: TGTGCCAGCAGTGAAGTTGGGTCCTACGAGCAGTACTTC.